Sequencing of this T cell receptor (beta chain) was carried out in a study of breast tumors, draining lymph nodes, adjacent tissues (dated by TCRdb to the mid-2010s). For context, the study as a whole: In breast cancer patients, the study compared the TCR beta repertoires of tumor, adjacent nontumor tissue and axillary lymph nodes. The study aimed to assess the relationships and possible T-cell exchange between tumor, surrounding tissue and draining lymph node repertoires in human breast cancer. Overall study outcomes, separate from this receptor: Rather than being directly demonstrated, the conclusion that tumor T cells originate in lymph nodes was presented as consistent with a hypothesis. The similarity between tumor and nontumor tissue repertoires was significantly greater in luminal-like breast cancer than in basal-like breast cancer. Tumor T-cell repertoires showed less diversity than lymph node repertoires and more diversity than nontumor tissue repertoires, and tumor T-cell repertoires showed preferential V and J gene usage. The data were considered consistent with the idea that most tumor T cells come from the lymph node and then expand in tumor tissue.

The adjacent samples were made up of nontumor breast tissue that surrounded the tumor. The sequencing machine was an Illumina HiSeq 2000. TCR beta chain libraries were generated through multiplex PCR amplification. High-throughput sequencing was used to analyze the amplified TCR beta chain products. Using fastp trimming at Q25 and MiXCR clonotype assembly, TCRdb reanalyzed the public sequencing data and kept in-frame beta chains. Each CDR3 protein gets just one entry, which takes the most common genes and DNA from the rows behind it. The sample table shows 15,000 to 17,000 distinct CDR3 sequences, and around half are seen once. Roughly 15% of the sample is taken by the ten largest. Relative to its sample, this clonotype is medium-sized (0.01 to 0.1%). Its antigen has not been determined. Base quality data are lacking; no much larger clone is found one base away. Its CDR3 holds 15 amino acids, cysteine through phenylalanine. Only the CDR3 region is kept as DNA, spanning 45 bases read in frame from base 1. CDR1 and CDR2 (SGHTA, FQGNSA) derive from the germline V gene. Germline trimming amounts to 3 bases on V and 5 bases on J, with 2 as the count of junction bases outside the gene matches.

Specimen: tumor-adjacent breast tissue. The rearrangement joined TRBV7-2 to TRBJ2-1, with 12 bases aligning to TRBD2. This TCR came from a female donor with breast cancer. Some clones in this sample may be carry-over from other donors' samples. The DNA sequence follows: TGTGCCAGCAGCTTGACTAGCGGGAGCCACAATGAGCAGTTCTTC. This codes for CASSLTSGSHNEQFF.